Shown below are 31 T cell receptor beta chains from a single sample sequenced in a study of T cell responses to AZD1222 COVID-19 vaccine. The repertoire was sequenced with immunoSEQ multiplex PCR; TCRdb's copy has only in-frame clones and lacks some. The profile shows 120,000 or so clones, around 92% of them singletons. Here the sequenced sample was peripheral blood, taken 28 days after the second AZD1222 dose. The receptors come from an adult who received the AZD1222 COVID-19 vaccine.

V gene TRBV7-9 combines with J gene TRBJ1-1; D is perhaps TRBD1 (5 bases). CDR1 SEHNR and CDR2 FQNEAQ come from the germline V gene (reference sequence). This CDR3 is built from 14 residues. V was pared by 2 bases and J by 1 base, with 8 bases between. CDR3 region: CASSLPQGNTEAFF. The CDR3 DNA is TGTGCCAGCAGCTTACCGCAGGGGAACACTGAAGCTTTCTTT. Full variable domain (missing parts from reference TRBV7-9 and TRBJ1-1): DTGVSQNPRHKITKRGQNVTFRCDPISEHNRLYWYRQTLGQGPEFLTYFQNEAQLEKSRLLSDRFSAERPKGSFSTLEIQRTEQGDSAMYLCASSLPQGNTEAFFGQGTRLTVV.

The chain couples TRBV5-5 to TRBJ2-7; 9 nucleotides agree with TRBD1. V trimming: 4 bases; J trimming: 2 bases; junction bases outside the gene matches: 4. Per germline, CDR1 SGHKS and CDR2 YYEKEE (reference sequence). The CDR3 covers 14 residues. DNA of the CDR3: TGTGCCAGCAGCGCCCGGGACAGGGCCTACGAGCAGTACTTC. Its protein is CASSARDRAYEQYF.

The V and J genes are TRBV3-1 (or the pseudogene TRBV3-2) and TRBJ1-5, with no clear D. Germline V gene sequence: CDR1 LGHDT, CDR2 YNNKEL (reference sequence). V gave up 3 bases and J gave up 3 bases, with 6 bases separating them. The CDR3 extends over 13 amino acids. The CDR3 loop is CASSQSDNQPQHF. The DNA of the CDR3 is TGTGCCAGCAGCCAGTCCGACAATCAGCCCCAGCATTTT.

The chain has TRBV25-1 and TRBJ2-5, with TRBD1 matching 7 bases. The J segment lost 1 base and the V segment lost 1 base, leaving 6 bases of the junction unmatched. The CDR3 runs to 16 residues. CDR1 MGHDK and CDR2 SYGVNS come from the germline V gene. The CDR3, as DNA: TGTGCCAGCAGTGAATCCGGGGCAGGGGGCCAAGAGACCCAGTACTTC. Its protein is CASSESGAGGQETQYF.

The rearrangement uses TRBV18 and TRBJ2-7, with D possibly matching TRBD2 (6 bases). This CDR3 contains 15 residues. V shed 2 bases and J shed 1 base, with 12 bases lying between them. Germline lookup yields CDR1 KGHSH and CDR2 LQKENI. CDR3 residues: CASSPNSGESYEQYF. The DNA for the CDR3 is TGTGCCAGCTCACCAAATTCGGGGGAGTCCTACGAGCAGTACTTC.

The chain employs TRBV9 and TRBJ2-7; 10 bases agree with TRBD1. The CDR3 runs to 17 residues. V lost 0 bases, J lost 2 bases, and 8 bases stayed unmatched. Germline CDR1 is SGDLS and CDR2 is YYNGEE. The DNA for the CDR3 is TGTGCCAGCAGCGTAGTGTCAGGGGACAGGGGCACCTACGAGCAGTACTTC. Its protein is CASSVVSGDRGTYEQYF. Combining the CDR3 with reference TRBV9 and TRBJ2-7 gives the whole variable domain DSGVTQTPKHLITATGQRVTLRCSPRSGDLSVYWYQQSLDQGLQFLIQYYNGEERAKGNILERFSAQQFPDLHSELNLSSLELGDSALYFCASSVVSGDRGTYEQYFGPGTRLTVT.

The V gene is TRBV18, the J gene TRBJ1-2; the D is unclear. This CDR3 comprises 15 residues. The germline gives CDR1 KGHSH, CDR2 LQKENI. With 3 bases removed from V and 3 bases from J, the gap between germline ends came to 14 bases. This CDR3 is CASSPPAAPYYGYTF. CDR3 sequence (DNA): TGTGCCAGCTCACCCCCTGCAGCGCCCTACTATGGCTACACCTTC.

This sequence joins TRBV27 and TRBJ2-1; TRBD2 matches 10 bases. CDR3 length equals 17 residues. Germline values: CDR1 MNHEY, CDR2 SMNVEV (reference sequence). V lost 8 bases and J lost 3; bases outside the gene matches: 13. CDR3 in amino acids: CASGLAVTTGVYNEQFF. In DNA form, the CDR3 reads TGTGCCAGCGGACTAGCGGTAACTACAGGGGTCTACAATGAGCAGTTCTTC.

This chain uses TRBV5-1 with TRBJ1-4; D remains unclear. V was trimmed by 0 bases and J by 5 bases, leaving 8 bases between them. Looked up from germline, CDR1 is SGHRS and CDR2 is YFSETQ. The CDR3 is 14 amino acids. The CDR3 DNA reads as TGCGCCAGCAGCTTGGGGGAAAGAAATGAAAAACTGTTTTTT. This translates into CASSLGERNEKLFF.

The V and J genes are TRBV5-1 and TRBJ1-2; TRBD1 agrees at 9 bases. The CDR3 is 14 amino acids. The ends lost 0 bases at V and 7 bases at J; junction bases unmatched: 4. Germline lookup yields CDR1 SGHRS and CDR2 YFSETQ. CDR3 region: CASSLAGTGTGYTF. The CDR3 nucleotides are TGCGCCAGCAGCTTGGCGGGGACAGGGACTGGCTACACCTTC.

This chain connects TRBV27 to TRBJ2-3; D tentatively fits TRBD1 or TRBD2 (5 bases each). Germline CDR1 is MNHEY and CDR2 is SMNVEV (reference sequence). This CDR3 spans 14 amino acids. V lost 4 bases and J lost 0, with 8 bases in between. CDR3 in amino acids: CASSWGFSTDTQYF. For the CDR3, the DNA is TGTGCCAGCAGTTGGGGGTTTAGCACAGATACGCAGTATTTT.

This chain uses TRBV28 with TRBJ2-7; unclear D gene. Germline CDR1 reads MDHEN; CDR2 reads SYDVKM. Trimming removed 2 bases from V and 2 bases from J, with 7 bases in between. The CDR3 sequence is 13 residues long. The CDR3 is CASSLNGPYEQYF. CDR3 in DNA: TGTGCCAGCAGTTTAAACGGCCCCTACGAGCAGTACTTC. Full variable domain (missing parts from reference TRBV28 and TRBJ2-7): DVKVTQSSRYLVKRTGEKVFLECVQDMDHENMFWYRQDPGLGLRLIYFSYDVKMKEKGDIPEGYSVSREKKERFSLILESASTNQTSMYLCASSLNGPYEQYFGPGTRLTVT.

The V call is TRBV6-2 or TRBV6-3, the J call TRBJ1-5, with 10 bases matching TRBD1. V dropped 3 bases and J dropped 5; count of bases not matched to a gene: 4. CDR1 MNHEY and CDR2 SVGEGT come from the germline V gene. The CDR3 loop spans 15 amino acids. The CDR3 loop reads CASSYMGTGDQPQHF. The DNA for the CDR3 is TGTGCCAGCAGTTATATGGGGACAGGGGATCAGCCCCAGCATTTT.

The V call is TRBV5-6, the J call TRBJ2-2; D perhaps matches TRBD1 (6 bases). The CDR3 contains 13 residues. V was trimmed by 3 bases and J by 5 bases, leaving 8 bases between them. Germline loops: CDR1 SGHDT, CDR2 YYEEEE. This CDR3 reads CASSSRGTGELFF. The CDR3 region has the DNA TGTGCCAGCAGCTCCAGGGGAACCGGGGAGCTGTTTTTT.

V is TRBV6-5 and J is TRBJ1-3; weak D call: TRBD1 (5 bases). Trimming shortened V by 6 bases and J by 0 bases, and 12 bases separated the two germline ends. CDR3 size: 15 residues. Looked up from germline, CDR1 is MNHEY and CDR2 is SVGAGI. CDR3 loop: CASRRGTDSGNTIYF. Written as DNA, the CDR3 is TGTGCCAGCAGAAGAGGGACGGACTCTGGAAACACCATATATTTT.

The rearrangement links TRBV28 to TRBJ1-4; no definite D call. Germline values: CDR1 MDHEN, CDR2 SYDVKM. The germline V and J ends were trimmed by 7 bases and 13 bases, with 28 bases remaining between them. CDR3 length: 16 residues. For the CDR3, the DNA is TGTGCCAGCAAAACCGCGGCCGTTGGGGATATGAAAAGACTGTTTTTT. As protein: CASKTAAVGDMKRLFF.

The chain is built from TRBV28 and TRBJ2-3, with a weak D call TRBD1 (6 bases). Germline V CDR1 and CDR2: MDHEN, SYDVKM. This CDR3 has 16 amino acids. The V end lost 2 bases, the J end lost 0 bases, and 12 bases lay between the germline ends. The CDR3 loop reads CASSLAGAHSTDTQYF. The CDR3 DNA reads TGTGCCAGCAGTTTAGCAGGGGCCCATAGCACAGATACGCAGTATTTT.

CDR3 sequence (DNA): TGTGCCAGCACCCTATTCGGCCAGCCCCAGCATTTT. Its protein product is CASTLFGQPQHF. The rearrangement joins TRBV2 to TRBJ1-5, with unresolved D. Looked up from germline, CDR1 is SNHLY and CDR2 is FYNNEI. The CDR3 is 12 residues long. The germline V and J ends were trimmed by 7 bases and 7 bases, with 11 bases remaining between them.

The V and J genes are TRBV2 and TRBJ1-4, with D tentatively TRBD1 (5 bases). The V and J ends lost 6 bases and 0 bases respectively, with 17 bases between them. The CDR3 is 17 residues long. CDR1 and CDR2 (germline): SNHLY, FYNNEI. The CDR3 coding sequence is TGTGCCAGCAGCCTCCGGGGCCAGATAGCAACTAATGAAAAACTGTTTTTT. Translated: CASSLRGQIATNEKLFF.

This sequence joins TRBV4-1 and TRBJ2-7; 11 bases are shared with TRBD1. V shed 4 bases and J 3 bases; nucleotides not matched to a gene: 5. CDR3 length: 15 amino acids. Germline CDR1 is MGHRA and CDR2 is YSYEKL. The CDR3 DNA reads TGCGCCAGCAGCCGCCTAGGGACAGGGGGCTACGAGCAGTACTTC. Its protein is CASSRLGTGGYEQYF.

V gene TRBV11-2 combines with J gene TRBJ2-7; TRBD1 aligns across 9 bases. Germline V gives CDR1 SGHAT, CDR2 FQNNGV. The trim removed 5 bases at V and 3 bases at J, leaving 14 bases unmatched. The CDR3 contains 17 residues. CDR3: CASSPINRGRRLYEQYF. CDR3 in DNA: TGTGCCAGCAGCCCTATTAACAGGGGGCGACGGCTCTACGAGCAGTACTTC. Together with reference TRBV11-2 and TRBJ2-7, the CDR3 gives the full variable domain: EAGVAQSPRYKIIEKRQSVAFWCNPISGHATLYWYQQILGQGPKLLIQFQNNGVVDDSQLPKDRFSAERLKGVDSTLKIQPAKLEDSAVYLCASSPINRGRRLYEQYFGPGTRLTVT.

The table lists this clone with a count of one. CDR3 DNA sequence: TGTGCCAGCAGTTACGACCTAGGACAGGCCGGGTACGAGCAGTACTTC. Protein: CASSYDLGQAGYEQYF. The V gene is TRBV6-5, the J gene TRBJ2-7; 7 nucleotides align to TRBD1. Germline V CDR1 and CDR2: MNHEY, SVGAGI. V dropped 2 bases and J dropped 4; count of bases not matched to a gene: 11. The CDR3 is 16 residues long.

The chain carries TRBV28 and TRBJ2-7; no definite D call. Germline values: CDR1 MDHEN, CDR2 SYDVKM. Trimming pared 4 bases from V and 6 bases from J, leaving 10 bases between. The CDR3 totals 12 residues. The CDR3 coding sequence is TGTGCCAGCAGTTCCGTCGGTTCCGAGCAGTACTTC. Translating it yields CASSSVGSEQYF.

The chain has TRBV5-4 and TRBJ1-3; D is uncertain. Germline assignment: CDR1 SGHNT and CDR2 YYREEE (reference sequence). The CDR3 consists of 16 residues. The ends were cut back, 5 bases at V and 2 bases at J, with 17 bases in the middle. The CDR3 DNA sequence: TGTGCCAGCAGGCCGGGAGCCCCCAGGACTGGAAACACCATATATTTT. It translates to CASRPGAPRTGNTIYF.

The chain joins TRBV6-5 to TRBJ2-1, with TRBD1 matching over 7 bases. Germline lookup yields CDR1 MNHEY and CDR2 SVGAGI. The length of the CDR3 is 14 residues. J lost 9 bases, V lost 7 bases, and 12 bases had no gene match. The CDR3 DNA sequence: TGTGCCAGCAATGGGAACAGGGGCATTGGTGAGCAGTTCTTC. Translated: CASNGNRGIGEQFF.

The sample holds one count of this clone. The same CDR3 is also encoded by other DNA sequences in this sample. The genes are TRBV24-1 and TRBJ2-2; TRBD1 aligns across 10 bases. The junction had 0 bases not matched to a gene; V was cut back by 2 bases and J by 4 bases. CDR1 KGHDR and CDR2 SFDVKD come from the germline V gene. This CDR3 comprises 15 residues. In nucleotides, the CDR3 is TGTGCCACCAGTGATTGGACAGGGGGCACCGGGGAGCTGTTTTTT. Amino acids: CATSDWTGGTGELFF.

This clone has a handful of counts. This chain links TRBV5-1 with TRBJ1-5, with D perhaps matching TRBD1 (5 bases). CDR1 is SGHRS and CDR2 is YFSETQ in the germline V gene. The CDR3 sequence is 14 residues long. V was pared by 4 bases and J by 3 bases, with 11 bases between. The CDR3 coding sequence is TGCGCCAGCAGCCGGGGGGGACCCAATCAGCCCCAGCATTTT. Translating it yields CASSRGGPNQPQHF.

This rearrangement joins TRBV11-2 to TRBJ1-1; unclear D gene. This CDR3 region has 18 residues. Deletions cut 4 bases from V and 3 bases from J, with 24 bases between. CDR1 and CDR2 from the germline V gene are SGHAT and FQNNGV. In nucleotides, the CDR3 is TGTGCCAGCAGCTCACGCACCCGGGCCCCCACTTCGGACACTGAAGCTTTCTTT. The encoded protein is CASSSRTRAPTSDTEAFF.

The V call is TRBV10-2, the J call TRBJ1-3, with 8 positions matching TRBD1. Trimming at V came to 6 bases and at J to 3 bases, leaving 7 bases not matched to a gene. Germline CDR1 reads WSHSY; CDR2 reads SAAADI. The CDR3 runs 15 residues. CDR3 amino acids: CASRPTGVFGNTIYF. Written as DNA, the CDR3 is TGCGCCAGCAGACCGACAGGGGTCTTTGGAAACACCATATATTTT.

The chain joins TRBV19 to TRBJ2-5; D is ambiguous. V lost 4 bases and J 0 bases, leaving 12 bases between the germline ends. The CDR3 runs 15 residues. Germline V gene lookup returns CDR1 LNHDA and CDR2 SQIVND (reference sequence). The CDR3 reads CASSSQARNQETQYF. CDR3 in DNA: TGTGCCAGTAGTAGTCAAGCGAGGAACCAAGAGACCCAGTACTTC. Drawing the rest from reference TRBV19 and TRBJ2-5, the complete variable domain is DGGITQSPKYLFRKEGQNVTLSCEQNLNHDAMYWYRQDPGQGLRLIYYSQIVNDFQKGDIAEGYSVSREKKESFPLTVTSAQKNPTAFYLCASSSQARNQETQYFGPGTRLLVL.

The V gene is TRBV25-1, the J gene TRBJ1-3; a possible D gene is TRBD1 (5 bases). Germline CDR1 and CDR2: MGHDK and SYGVNS. The CDR3 has 15 amino acids. Between the trimmed V and J ends, which lost 4 bases and 1 base, there was a span of 11 bases. Here the CDR3 reads CASSGQPVSGNTIYF. CDR3 DNA: TGTGCCAGCAGTGGACAGCCAGTATCTGGAAACACCATATATTTT.